Listed below are T cell receptor beta chains from one sample, sequenced in a study of T cell repertoires in ileal Crohn's disease. The protocol was immunoSEQ multiplex PCR, while the TCRdb copy is restricted to in-frame clones and leaves out a portion. This repertoire shows fewer than 20,000 clones, about 92% found once; its top ten account for roughly 7%. The sample taken for sequencing was ileal tissue. Receptors were obtained from an adult with Crohn's disease. The CDR3 runs from the conserved cysteine through the conserved F or W. The D gene is left open where the match is weak. Clone size is shown for a subset of rows, as once, few, many or a class of expanded clone.

J gene	CDR3 length	D gene	V gene	clone size	CDR3 protein	CDR3 DNA
TRBJ1-3	15	TRBD1	TRBV28	once	CASSGGTGGGNTIYF	TGTGCCAGCAGTGGGGGGACAGGGGGTGGAAACACCATATATTTT
TRBJ2-5	14	NA	TRBV5-1	NA	CASSLAGQQETQYF	TGCGCCAGCAGCTTGGCTGGACAGCAAGAGACCCAGTACTTC
TRBJ2-7	12	TRBD1	TRBV2	once	CASSLQGYEQYF	TGTGCCAGCAGTCTACAGGGGTACGAGCAGTACTTC
TRBJ1-5	13	TRBD1	TRBV19	NA	CASRDSPDQPQHF	TGTGCCAGCAGGGACAGCCCCGATCAGCCCCAGCATTTT
TRBJ2-2	18	NA	TRBV4-2	NA	CASSQFIGKPKNTGELFF	TGTGCCAGCAGCCAATTCATTGGGAAGCCGAAGAACACCGGGGAGCTGTTTTTT
TRBJ1-1	15	NA	TRBV7-2	NA	CASSLVRVRSTEAFF	TGTGCCAGCAGCTTAGTGCGTGTGCGTAGCACTGAAGCTTTCTTT
TRBJ2-5	14	NA	TRBV10-1	NA	CASGTGAGRETQYF	TGCGCCAGTGGAACGGGGGCTGGTCGGGAGACCCAGTACTTC
TRBJ2-5	15	TRBD1	TRBV9	NA	CASSPRDRGRETQYF	TGTGCCAGCAGCCCCCGGGACAGGGGGCGGGAGACCCAGTACTTC
TRBJ2-3	15	TRBD2	TRBV5-4	NA	CASSLGGGLTDTQYF	TGTGCCAGCAGCTTGGGCGGGGGACTGACAGATACGCAGTATTTT
TRBJ1-2	15	NA	TRBV28	NA	CASSLTWKGSSSYTF	TGTGCCAGCAGTTTGACGTGGAAGGGCAGCAGCTCCTACACCTTC
TRBJ1-5	13	TRBD1	TRBV5-5	NA	CASSWTGEEPQHF	TGTGCCAGCAGCTGGACAGGGGAAGAGCCCCAGCATTTT
TRBJ1-2	12	TRBD1	TRBV29-1	NA	CSVEGRGLGYTF	TGCAGCGTTGAAGGCAGGGGGCTTGGCTACACCTTC
TRBJ1-4	13	NA	TRBV28	NA	CASRQGRWEKLFF	TGTGCCAGCAGGCAGGGACGCTGGGAAAAACTGTTTTTT
TRBJ1-1	16	NA	TRBV5-1	NA	CASSFLGRVQGTEAFF	TGCGCCAGCAGCTTTTTAGGGAGGGTTCAAGGCACTGAAGCTTTCTTT
TRBJ2-7	16	TRBD2	TRBV5-1	NA	CASSPLSGTSASKQYF	TGCGCCAGCAGCCCCCTCTCCGGGACTAGCGCCTCCAAGCAGTACTTC
TRBJ1-6	19	TRBD1	TRBV5-6	few	CASSRQPKDTGGNNSPLHF	TGTGCCAGCAGCCGACAGCCGAAAGATACAGGGGGCAATAATTCACCCCTCCACTTT
TRBJ2-7	15	TRBD1	TRBV4-3	medium-sized	CASSQVQGAAYEQYF	TGCGCCAGCAGCCAAGTACAGGGGGCGGCCTACGAGCAGTACTTC
TRBJ2-7	15	NA	TRBV5-1	NA	CASSLGTRRVYEQYF	TGCGCCAGCAGCTTGGGCACACGGAGAGTCTACGAGCAGTACTTC
TRBJ1-1	13	NA	TRBV15	few	CATSRYRGTEAFF	TGTGCCACCAGCAGGTATCGGGGCACTGAAGCTTTCTTT
TRBJ2-3	17	TRBD2	TRBV28	once	CASSFSSAGGNTDTQYF	TGTGCCAGCAGTTTCTCTTCAGCGGGGGGGAACACAGATACGCAGTATTTT
TRBJ1-5	14	TRBD1	TRBV19	once	CASSGQGGNQPQHF	TGTGCCAGTAGTGGTCAGGGGGGAAATCAGCCCCAGCATTTT
TRBJ1-5	12	NA	TRBV28	once	CASRPFNLAQHF	TGTGCCAGCAGACCCTTCAATCTAGCCCAGCATTTT
TRBJ2-1	17	TRBD2	TRBV4-1	once	CASSQDGGRAGYNEQFF	TGCGCCAGCAGCCAAGACGGGGGGAGGGCGGGCTACAATGAGCAGTTCTTC
TRBJ2-3	14	NA	TRBV4-2	NA	CASSQEQETLTQYF	TGTGCCAGCAGCCAAGAACAAGAGACGCTTACGCAGTATTTT
TRBJ1-1	11	TRBD1	TRBV29-1	NA	CSVGTGGRSFF	TGCAGCGTTGGAACAGGGGGGAGGTCTTTCTTT
TRBJ2-3	15	TRBD2	TRBV7-3	NA	CASSQRRGGTDTQYF	TGTGCCAGCAGCCAACGGCGGGGGGGCACAGATACGCAGTATTTT
TRBJ1-1	14	NA	TRBV9	NA	CASSLSPGMTEAFF	TGTGCCAGCAGCCTAAGCCCGGGGATGACTGAAGCTTTCTTT
TRBJ1-2	13	NA	TRBV6-5	NA	CASSNGLNYGYTF	TGTGCCAGCAGCAACGGGCTAAACTATGGCTACACCTTC
TRBJ2-7	17	TRBD1	TRBV28	NA	CASSLQGAKPHRYEQYF	TGTGCCAGCAGTTTACAGGGGGCGAAACCCCACCGCTACGAGCAGTACTTC
TRBJ1-4	14	NA	TRBV10-1	NA	CASCTDPSAQKLFF	TGCGCCAGCTGTACGGACCCCTCAGCCCAAAAACTGTTTTTT
TRBJ2-7	17	NA	TRBV21-1	NA	CASRTLEFLRAAYEQYF	TGTGCCAGCAGGACCCTGGAGTTCTTAAGGGCGGCCTACGAGCAGTACTTC
TRBJ1-3	11	NA	TRBV7-2	NA	CASRVGNTIYF	TGTGCCAGCAGGGTTGGAAACACCATATATTTT
TRBJ1-1	11	NA	TRBV7-2	NA	CASSLNTEAFF	TGTGCCAGCAGCTTGAACACTGAAGCTTTCTTT
TRBJ1-5	15	NA	TRBV19	NA	CASRGQAGGNQPQHF	TGTGCCAGTAGGGGGCAGGCCGGGGGCAATCAGCCCCAGCATTTT
TRBJ1-2	11	NA	TRBV28	NA	CASSFEYGYTF	TGTGCCAGCAGTTTCGAGTATGGCTACACCTTC
TRBJ1-4	13	NA	TRBV19	NA	CASSIVINEKLFF	TGTGCCAGTAGTATAGTAATTAATGAAAAACTGTTTTTT
TRBJ2-3	14	TRBD2	TRBV19	NA	CASSISGGGDTQYF	TGTGCCAGTAGTATAAGCGGGGGGGGTGATACGCAGTATTTT
TRBJ2-7	13	NA	TRBV5-4	NA	CASSPGNSYEQYF	TGTGCCAGCAGCCCAGGAAACTCCTACGAGCAGTACTTC
TRBJ1-5	14	NA	TRBV7-9	NA	CASSSGSHNQPQHF	TGTGCCAGCAGTTCAGGTAGCCACAATCAGCCCCAGCATTTT
TRBJ1-5	13	NA	TRBV2	NA	CASRGRLNQPQHF	TGTGCCAGCAGAGGCAGGCTCAATCAGCCCCAGCATTTT
TRBJ1-2	12	NA	TRBV2	NA	CASTAGRYGYTF	TGTGCCAGCACCGCCGGTCGGTATGGCTACACCTTC
TRBJ1-3	15	NA	TRBV7-9	once	CASSSSGADGNTIYF	TGTGCCAGCAGCTCGTCCGGTGCGGACGGAAACACCATATATTTT
TRBJ2-5	14	TRBD2	TRBV7-2	NA	CASSLAGTRKTQYF	TGTGCCAGCAGCTTAGCCGGGACTAGAAAGACCCAGTACTTC
TRBJ2-5	14	NA	TRBV7-8	NA	CASSLPSVAETQYF	TGTGCCAGCAGCCTCCCGTCAGTGGCGGAGACCCAGTACTTC
TRBJ2-7	13	TRBD2	TRBV28	NA	CASFRRGAYEQYF	TGTGCCAGCTTCCGGCGGGGGGCCTACGAGCAGTACTTC
TRBJ1-1	14	NA	TRBV18	once	CASSPRPGNTEAFF	TGTGCCAGCTCACCACGGCCTGGGAACACTGAAGCTTTCTTT
TRBJ1-6	19	TRBD1	TRBV11-2	NA	CASSSTLGQVDSYNSPLHF	TGTGCCAGCAGCTCCACCTTGGGACAGGTTGACTCCTATAATTCACCCCTCCACTTT
TRBJ2-5	16	NA	TRBV29-1	NA	CSVAGSPGPSQETQYF	TGCAGCGTCGCTGGAAGTCCGGGACCCTCACAAGAGACCCAGTACTTC
TRBJ1-2	12	NA	TRBV19	NA	CASSITNYGYTF	TGTGCCAGTAGTATAACGAACTATGGCTACACCTTC
TRBJ1-2	13	NA	TRBV5-1	NA	CASSLVPLYGYTF	TGCGCCAGCAGCTTGGTCCCACTCTATGGCTACACCTTC
TRBJ2-5	12	NA	TRBV12-5	NA	CASGDSQETQYF	TGTGCTAGTGGGGACAGTCAAGAGACCCAGTACTTC